This paragraph covers one TCR beta chain sequence. Its target is not known. The entry originates in a study of T cell responses to AZD1222 COVID-19 vaccine. The repertoire was sequenced with immunoSEQ multiplex PCR; TCRdb's copy has only in-frame clones and lacks some. The sample yields about 110,000 clones, over 85% seen once. Study conclusions and caveats: After two AZD1222 doses, spike-specific TCR breadth and depth rose versus day 0. Unmutated variant regions are reportedly the target of nearly half of TCRs that are spike-specific. Spike as a whole was targeted by vaccine-associated CD4 TCRs, dominant at 160-218 and 743-854. Clonal diversity may have been underestimated in mostly white British donors.

The junction had 2 bases not matched to a gene; V was cut back by 7 bases and J by 3 bases. CDR3 length equals 13 residues. Germline V gene data show CDR1 as ENHRY and CDR2 as SYGVKD. V and J are TRBV10-3 and TRBJ1-2; 10 nucleotides agree with TRBD1. This receptor was identified in an adult who received the AZD1222 COVID-19 vaccine. Sequences were derived from peripheral blood, sampled 28 days after the second AZD1222 dose. For the CDR3, the DNA is TGTGCCATCACCGGGACAGGGGACTATGGCTACACCTTC. This encodes CAITGTGDYGYTF.